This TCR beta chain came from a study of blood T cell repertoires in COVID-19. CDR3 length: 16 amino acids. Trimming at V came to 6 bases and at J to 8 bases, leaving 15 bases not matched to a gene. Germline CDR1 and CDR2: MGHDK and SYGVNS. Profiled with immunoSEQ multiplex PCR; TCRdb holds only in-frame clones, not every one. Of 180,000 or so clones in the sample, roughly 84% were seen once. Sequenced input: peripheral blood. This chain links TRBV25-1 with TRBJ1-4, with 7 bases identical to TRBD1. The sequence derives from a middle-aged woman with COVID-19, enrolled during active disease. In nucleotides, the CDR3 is TGTGCCAGCAGACATTCCGCCGGGACAGCGAGGGAAAAACTGTTTTTT. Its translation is CASRHSAGTAREKLFF.